This entry lists 9 T cell receptor beta chains sequenced from one sample in a study of siplizumab effects on memory and regulatory T cells. TCRdb keeps only in-frame clones here, not all; method: immunoSEQ multiplex PCR. The sample includes tens of thousands of clones, about 96% of them seen just once. Material for sequencing was naive CD8+ T cells sorted from blood. Receptor source: a human donor in good health.

The gene calls are TRBV6-6 and TRBJ2-7; 8 bases agree with TRBD2. V was clipped by 6 bases and J by 2 bases; unmatched bases: 6. This CDR3 contains 14 residues. CDR1 MNHNY and CDR2 SVGAGI come from the germline V gene (reference sequence). CDR3 region: CASSGRDNPYEQYF. The DNA for the CDR3 is TGTGCCAGCAGCGGGAGGGACAACCCCTACGAGCAGTACTTC.

J is TRBJ1-5 and V is TRBV18; 10 bases are a match to TRBD1. Germline loops: CDR1 KGHSH, CDR2 LQKENI. After removal of 3 bases from V and 0 bases from J, the junction contained 11 bases not matched to a gene. The CDR3 has 19 residues. Written as DNA, the CDR3 is TGTGCCAGCTCACCGGATGGACAGGGGGGGAGGTATAGCAATCAGCCCCAGCATTTT. Translating gives CASSPDGQGGRYSNQPQHF.

The chain couples TRBV14 to TRBJ2-3; TRBD2 agrees at 8 bases. V was pared by 0 bases and J by 6 bases, with 8 bases of the junction left unmatched. CDR3 length: 16 residues. In germline, CDR1 is SGHDN, CDR2 FVKESK. The CDR3 DNA sequence: TGTGCCAGCAGCCAAGATAACGGACTAGCTTCCGATACGCAGTATTTT. Translated: CASSQDNGLASDTQYF.

V usage is TRBV18 and J usage is TRBJ1-1, with D possibly being TRBD1 (6 bases). Germline CDR1 KGHSH, CDR2 LQKENI. The V gene lost 3 bases and the J gene lost 0 bases, with 11 bases spanning the gap. The CDR3 length is 15 residues. CDR3 region: CASSPGGVMNTEAFF. For the CDR3, the DNA is TGTGCCAGCTCACCGGGGGGCGTTATGAACACTGAAGCTTTCTTT. Looking up the rest from reference TRBV18 and TRBJ1-1 gives the full variable domain: NAGVMQNPRHLVRRRGQEARLRCSPMKGHSHVYWYRQLPEEGLKFMVYLQKENIIDESGMPKERFSAEFPKEGPSILRIQQVVRGDSAAYFCASSPGGVMNTEAFFGQGTRLTVV.

The rearrangement links TRBV9 to TRBJ1-2; no definite D call. This CDR3 is 13 amino acids long. The germline V gene has CDR1 SGDLS and CDR2 YYNGEE. The ends were cut back, 3 bases at V and 4 bases at J, with 10 bases in the middle. The CDR3 sequence is CASSALGPYGYTF. CDR3 sequence (DNA): TGTGCCAGCAGCGCCTTGGGCCCCTATGGCTACACCTTC.

V usage is TRBV28 and J usage is TRBJ1-3, with TRBD1 as a possible D gene (5 bases). Germline V gene data show CDR1 as MDHEN and CDR2 as SYDVKM. The length of the CDR3 is 16 residues. V lost 2 bases and J lost 3, with 14 bases in between. This CDR3 reads CASSLEQGSSGNTIYF. The DNA of the CDR3 is TGTGCCAGCAGTTTAGAGCAGGGAAGTAGTGGAAACACCATATATTTT.

V and J are TRBV4-3 and TRBJ2-1; unclear D gene. The CDR3 contains 12 residues. Germline CDR1 reads LGHNA; CDR2 reads YSLEER. V lost 0 bases to trimming and J lost 6 bases, with 3 bases between them. The CDR3 is CASSQDGNEQFF. The CDR3 DNA sequence: TGCGCCAGCAGCCAAGACGGCAATGAGCAGTTCTTC.

This sequence joins TRBV21-1 and TRBJ1-1; the table's D call of TRBD1 was not tested on the DNA. TRBV21-1 is described as a pseudogene. This CDR3 is 15 amino acids long. The chain's CDR3 is CASSKEKDIVLEAFF. In DNA, the CDR3 is TGTGCCAGCAGCAAAGAAAAGGACATCGTACTAGAAGCTTTCTTT.

The rearrangement joins TRBV19 to TRBJ2-7; TRBD1 agrees at 8 bases. Germline CDR1 is LNHDA and CDR2 is SQIVND (reference sequence). There are 13 residues in the CDR3. The V gene end was trimmed by 10 bases and the J gene end by 6 bases; junction bases not matched to a gene: 11. CDR3 in DNA: TGTGCCACCCTGGACAGGGTTTTCGGCGAGCAGTACTTC. It codes for CATLDRVFGEQYF.